Following are 18 T cell receptor beta chains from one sample sequenced in a study of OX40 agonist ivuxolimab in advanced cancers. Sequencing was performed with immunoSEQ multiplex PCR; in TCRdb, only in-frame clones are kept and a portion is missing. The sample lists 90,000 or so clones, 80% to 95% seen once, with 3% to 3.5% in the top ten. This specimen was CD4+ or CD8+ T cells sorted from blood, taken in a trial of the OX40 agonist ivuxolimab. The source is an adult with an advanced solid tumor such as melanoma, head and neck, liver or kidney cancer.

The chain joins TRBV19 to TRBJ1-2; D may be TRBD1 (5 bases). Trimming left V 2 bases short and J 8 bases short, with 18 bases between. Germline values: CDR1 LNHDA, CDR2 SQIVND (reference sequence). The CDR3 consists of 15 residues. CDR3 sequence: CASSIYLGDSRGYTF. CDR3 coding DNA: TGTGCCAGTAGTATATACCTGGGGGATTCTCGGGGCTACACCTTC.

The chain uses TRBV27 and TRBJ1-5; no reliable D call. Germline V gene sequence: CDR1 MNHEY, CDR2 SMNVEV (reference sequence). Trimming removed 3 bases from V and 1 base from J, with 10 bases in between. The CDR3 extends over 15 amino acids. DNA of the CDR3: TGTGCCAGCAGTTTTATAGGAGGCAGCAATCAGCCCCAGCATTTT. The encoded protein is CASSFIGGSNQPQHF.

This chain connects TRBV2 to TRBJ1-4, with TRBD1 matching over 7 bases. Germline trimming cut 2 bases from V and 6 bases from J; bases unmatched to any gene: 12. The CDR3 has 17 amino acids. CDR1 is SNHLY and CDR2 is FYNNEI in the germline V gene. The CDR3 bases are TGTGCCAGCAGTGAACCGCTGGTGAGGGGGCTCTATGAAAAACTGTTTTTT. It is translated as CASSEPLVRGLYEKLFF.

The rearrangement uses TRBV7-6 and TRBJ1-2; possible D gene TRBD1, 6 bases. The CDR3 runs 10 residues. The germline V gene encodes CDR1 SGHVS and CDR2 FNYEAQ. V dropped 8 bases and J dropped 8 bases, with 9 bases sitting between them. The CDR3 region has the DNA TGTGCCAGCGGAACAGGGGGCTACACCTTC. Translated: CASGTGGYTF.

The V call is TRBV19, the J call TRBJ1-5, with a possible D match to TRBD1 (5 bases). Looked up from germline, CDR1 is LNHDA and CDR2 is SQIVND (reference sequence). Trimming removed 5 bases from V and 6 bases from J, with 20 bases in between. The CDR3 runs 16 residues. Written as DNA, the CDR3 is TGTGCCAGTAGTCCCCCGTCGGTTGGGGGATCTCAGCCCCAGCATTTT. Its protein is CASSPPSVGGSQPQHF.

J is TRBJ1-5 and V is TRBV6-5; TRBD1 agrees at 9 bases. Germline V lookup: CDR1 MNHEY, CDR2 SVGAGI. The CDR3 sequence is 14 residues long. V was clipped by 6 bases and J by 5 bases; unmatched bases: 5. The CDR3 spells CASSQDRGDQPQHF. CDR3 DNA sequence: TGTGCCAGCAGCCAGGACAGGGGAGATCAGCCCCAGCATTTT.

The chain combines TRBV7-6 with TRBJ2-1; 8 nucleotides agree with TRBD2. This CDR3 region has 15 residues. CDR1 and CDR2 from the germline V gene are SGHVS and FNYEAQ. J gave up 6 bases and V 1 base, and 5 bases lay outside the gene matches. The CDR3 loop is CASSLGAGVVNEQFF. DNA of the CDR3: TGTGCCAGCAGCTTAGGAGCGGGAGTTGTCAATGAGCAGTTCTTC.

The gene calls are TRBV4-3 and TRBJ2-6; no reliable D call. Germline assignment: CDR1 LGHNA and CDR2 YSLEER. This CDR3 has 16 amino acids. V lost 0 bases and J 0 bases, leaving 6 bases between the germline ends. The CDR3 sequence: CASSQDSASGANVLTF. CDR3 sequence (DNA): TGCGCCAGCAGCCAAGATTCGGCCTCTGGGGCCAACGTCCTGACTTTC.

V and J are TRBV27 and TRBJ2-3; 7 nucleotides align to TRBD2. Looked up from germline, CDR1 is MNHEY and CDR2 is SMNVEV (reference sequence). J gave up 2 bases and V 6 bases, and 11 bases lay outside the gene matches. This CDR3 region has 16 residues. The DNA for the CDR3 is TGTGCCAGCAGCCCTAGGGGCGGGAGAACCACAGATACGCAGTATTTT. Encoded protein: CASSPRGGRTTDTQYF.

The V and J genes are TRBV5-1 and TRBJ1-2; D remains unclear. This CDR3 comprises 15 residues. Deletions cut 0 bases from V and 4 bases from J, with 13 bases between. CDR1 and CDR2 from the germline V gene are SGHRS and YFSETQ. CDR3 coding DNA: TGCGCCAGCAGCTTGGCCAGAGGGTGGGGCTATGGCTACACCTTC. Its translation is CASSLARGWGYGYTF.

The gene calls are TRBV4-1 and TRBJ1-1; unclear D gene. CDR1 is MGHRA and CDR2 is YSYEKL in the germline V gene. This CDR3 contains 14 residues. Deletions cut 0 bases from V and 6 bases from J, with 11 bases between. CDR3 sequence (DNA): TGCGCCAGCAGCCAAGATGAGGGTGGTTCTGAAGCTTTCTTT. Translating gives CASSQDEGGSEAFF.

The chain has TRBV19 and TRBJ1-6; D is perhaps TRBD1 (6 bases). CDR3 length: 15 residues. Trimming took off 3 bases at V and 7 bases at J, with 13 bases between the two ends. The germline V gene has CDR1 LNHDA and CDR2 SQIVND (reference sequence). The CDR3 DNA follows: TGTGCCAGTAGTATGGTACAGGGAAACAATTCACCCCTCCACTTT. Protein product: CASSMVQGNNSPLHF.

The chain has TRBV19 and TRBJ2-7; no firm D call. V was trimmed by 6 bases and J by 0 bases, leaving 12 bases between them. This CDR3 contains 14 residues. Germline loops: CDR1 LNHDA, CDR2 SQIVND (reference sequence). The CDR3 bases are TGTGCCAGTAGCCTTCCGGGCCCCTCCTACGAGCAGTACTTC. This gives the protein CASSLPGPSYEQYF.

This chain connects TRBV6-5 to TRBJ2-5; the match to TRBD2 covers 8 bases. The junction had 10 bases not matched to a gene; V was cut back by 6 bases and J by 4 bases. Germline CDR1 MNHEY, CDR2 SVGAGI. There are 15 residues in the CDR3. The CDR3, as DNA: TGTGCCAGCAGCCCCCACAGCGGGGGCAGAGAGACCCAGTACTTC. Amino acid sequence: CASSPHSGGRETQYF.

The chain is built from TRBV29-1 and TRBJ2-5; 7 positions agree with TRBD1. Germline CDR1 and CDR2: SQVTM and ANQGSEA. The CDR3 is 16 residues long. V gave up 6 bases and J gave up 5 bases; unmatched junction bases: 18. CDR3 in amino acids: CSVAGTAATGWETQYF. DNA for the CDR3: TGCAGCGTCGCCGGGACAGCGGCTACAGGGTGGGAGACCCAGTACTTC. Combining the CDR3 with reference TRBV29-1 and TRBJ2-5 gives the whole variable domain SAVISQKPSRDICQRGTSLTIQCQVDSQVTMMFWYRQQPGQSLTLIATANQGSEATYESGFVIDKFPISRPNLTFSTLTVSNMSPEDSSIYLCSVAGTAATGWETQYFGPGTRLLVL.

The chain couples TRBV30 to TRBJ2-1; 7 bases are shared with TRBD1. Germline lookup yields CDR1 GTSNPN and CDR2 SVGIG (reference sequence). The J segment lost 0 bases and the V segment lost 2 bases, leaving 4 bases of the junction unmatched. The CDR3 loop spans 15 amino acids. CDR3 nucleotide sequence: TGTGCCTGGAGTACGGGACAGAGCTCCTACAATGAGCAGTTCTTC. Protein sequence: CAWSTGQSSYNEQFF.

This chain connects TRBV27 to TRBJ1-1; 7 nucleotides match TRBD1. Germline trimming cut 6 bases from V and 1 base from J; bases unmatched to any gene: 5. CDR3 size: 14 residues. Germline CDR1 is MNHEY and CDR2 is SMNVEV (reference sequence). CDR3 DNA: TGTGCCAGCAGCCAGTACAGGGGGAACACTGAAGCTTTCTTT. It encodes CASSQYRGNTEAFF.

The chain joins TRBV7-2 to TRBJ2-5; TRBD2 matches 16 bases. V lost 0 bases, J lost 5 bases, and 12 bases stayed unmatched. The CDR3 runs 20 residues. CDR1 is SGHTA, CDR2 FQGNSA, per germline. The CDR3 loop reads CASSLAPGLAGGPVQETQYF. The CDR3, as DNA: TGTGCCAGCAGCTTAGCCCCGGGACTAGCGGGAGGGCCAGTCCAGGAGACCCAGTACTTC.